The next 20 T cell receptor beta chains were all read from a single sample in a study of blood T cell repertoires in COVID-19. Some clones are missing from TCRdb's copy, which holds only in-frame ones; the method was immunoSEQ multiplex PCR. The sample lists tens of thousands of clones, about 81% occurring once. The sequencing sample was made of peripheral blood. The receptor source for this set is a human donor in a cohort sampled during active COVID-19.

The V gene is TRBV6-6, the J gene TRBJ1-2; the D is unclear. Trimming pared 0 bases from V and 2 bases from J, leaving 10 bases between. The germline V gene encodes CDR1 MNHNY and CDR2 SVGAGI (reference sequence). There are 15 residues in the CDR3. CDR3 sequence reads: CASSYSGEPNYGYTF. CDR3 in DNA: TGTGCCAGCAGTTACTCGGGAGAGCCAAACTATGGCTACACCTTC.

For this clone: The conserved phenylalanine or tryptophan is not found at the CDR3 terminus, so this likely reflects a read error. Because the CDR3's place on the DNA is in doubt, the DNA is left out and the CDR3 is given as listed by TCRdb. V and J are TRBV3-1 (or the pseudogene TRBV3-2) and TRBJ2-3; the D call in the table, TRBD1, was not verified against the DNA. Germline CDR1 LGHDT, CDR2 YNNKEL (reference sequence). 8 amino acids form the CDR3, both terminal residues included. CDR3 residues: CASSQFFI.

V and J are TRBV28 and TRBJ2-1; TRBD1 is a possible D gene (6 bases). CDR3 length equals 13 residues. V dropped 6 bases and J dropped 5 bases, with 11 bases sitting between them. The germline gives CDR1 MDHEN, CDR2 SYDVKM. The CDR3 region has the DNA TGTGCCAGCAGCTTACAGGGCAACAATGAGCAGTTCTTC. Translating gives CASSLQGNNEQFF.

The V and J genes are TRBV13 and TRBJ2-7; possibly TRBD1 for D (5 bases). The CDR3 sequence is 15 residues long. The ends were cut back, 5 bases at V and 1 base at J, with 15 bases in the middle. Per germline, CDR1 PRHDT and CDR2 FYEKMQ (reference sequence). CDR3 bases: TGTGCCAGCAGCCCCCCCCTGCAGGGATCCTACGAGCAGTACTTC. This sequence encodes CASSPPLQGSYEQYF.

This chain uses TRBV9 with TRBJ2-7, with D possibly being TRBD2 (5 bases). Germline assignment: CDR1 SGDLS and CDR2 YYNGEE. V lost 0 bases and J 7 bases, leaving 14 bases between the germline ends. The CDR3 runs 14 residues. CDR3 DNA sequence: TGTGCCAGCAGCGTAGAAGGCGGGCCCTTGGAGCAGTACTTC. It is translated as CASSVEGGPLEQYF.

The rearrangement joins TRBV5-1 to TRBJ1-2; possible D gene TRBD1, 6 bases. Germline CDR1 is SGHRS and CDR2 is YFSETQ. V was clipped by 4 bases and J by 4 bases, with 14 bases between them. The CDR3 length is 14 residues. The CDR3 bases are TGCGCCAGCAGCGTCGGACAGCGGGGCTATGGCTACACCTTC. This codes for CASSVGQRGYGYTF.

V is TRBV5-4 and J is TRBJ2-7, with a possible D match to TRBD1 (6 bases). CDR1 is SGHNT, CDR2 YYREEE, per germline (reference sequence). V dropped 2 bases and J dropped 3 bases, with 12 bases sitting between them. There are 14 residues in the CDR3. CDR3 protein: CASSFQGRVYEQYF. The CDR3 nucleotides read TGTGCCAGCAGCTTCCAGGGGCGGGTCTACGAGCAGTACTTC.

J is TRBJ1-5 and V is TRBV6-5, with 7 bases matching TRBD1. V was clipped by 9 bases and J by 5 bases; unmatched bases: 7. The germline gives CDR1 MNHEY, CDR2 SVGAGI. The CDR3 loop spans 13 amino acids. CDR3 sequence (DNA): TGTGCCAGTACAGGGGTTACCTATCAGCCCCAGCATTTT. Encoded protein: CASTGVTYQPQHF.

The chain is built from TRBV27 and TRBJ1-1, with D possibly TRBD1 on 6 matching bases. The length of the CDR3 is 13 residues. Germline CDR1 reads MNHEY; CDR2 reads SMNVEV (reference sequence). Trimming pared 5 bases from V and 1 base from J, leaving 8 bases between. CDR3 protein: CASSLQGNTEAFF. The CDR3 coding sequence is TGTGCCAGCAGTCTACAGGGGAACACTGAAGCTTTCTTT.

The V call is TRBV6-6, the J call TRBJ1-3; D unresolved. Germline V gene data show CDR1 as MNHNY and CDR2 as SVGAGI (reference sequence). The CDR3 length is 14 residues. Trimming cost V 2 bases and J 4 bases, with 9 bases left between them. The CDR3 DNA reads as TGTGCCAGCAGTTACGGCAGGAGGGGAAACACCATATATTTT. Translated: CASSYGRRGNTIYF.

This clone occurred once. Other DNA sequences of this sample code for an identical CDR3. The V and J genes are TRBV9 and TRBJ2-7; D is perhaps TRBD1 (5 bases). Trimming removed 0 bases at V and 0 bases at J, with 7 bases between. Germline CDR1 SGDLS, CDR2 YYNGEE. The CDR3 is 14 amino acids. CDR3: CASSVGGDSYEQYF. CDR3 in DNA: TGTGCCAGCAGCGTAGGGGGCGACTCCTACGAGCAGTACTTC.

J is TRBJ1-1 and V is TRBV27; tentatively, D is TRBD1 (6 bases). Germline V CDR1 and CDR2: MNHEY, SMNVEV (reference sequence). V was shortened by 10 bases and J by 2 bases, with 14 bases between the two germline ends. This CDR3 has 13 residues. CDR3 residues: CAIGAGVNTEAFF. CDR3 sequence (DNA): TGTGCCATTGGGGCAGGGGTAAACACTGAAGCTTTCTTT.

V and J are TRBV19 and TRBJ2-3; the match to TRBD2 covers 12 bases. The CDR3 runs 19 residues. Trimming cost V 2 bases and J 6 bases; bases outside gene matches: 15. Germline lookup yields CDR1 LNHDA and CDR2 SQIVND (reference sequence). CDR3 protein: CASSIRFAASGRALDTQYF. The CDR3 DNA reads TGTGCCAGTAGTATAAGATTCGCGGCTAGCGGGAGGGCCCTGGATACGCAGTATTTT.

The rearrangement uses TRBV4-1 and TRBJ1-4; D not resolved. This CDR3 contains 14 residues. The germline V gene has CDR1 MGHRA and CDR2 YSYEKL. V was cut by 3 bases and J by 5 bases, with 10 bases left in between. This CDR3 is CASSQVRVNEKLFF. Here the CDR3 DNA reads TGCGCCAGCAGCCAGGTTCGGGTCAATGAAAAACTGTTTTTT.

The chain links TRBV7-8 to TRBJ2-7, with no clear D. Trimming left V 2 bases short and J 2 bases short, with 7 bases between. Germline V CDR1 and CDR2: SGHVS, FQNEAQ. This CDR3 comprises 13 residues. For the CDR3, the DNA is TGTGCCAGCAGCTTACGACTTACCTACGAGCAGTACTTC. The encoded protein is CASSLRLTYEQYF.

J is TRBJ2-2 and V is TRBV12-2; TRBD1 is taken as the D call from the table, unchecked against the DNA. TRBV12-2 is flagged as a pseudogene. The CDR3 spans 15 residues. This chain's CDR3 is CASRPPGVDAGELFF. DNA of the CDR3: TGTGCAAGTCGCCCCCCAGGGGTGGACGCCGGGGAGCTGTTTTTT.

The chain uses TRBV6-2 or TRBV6-3 and TRBJ2-6; 7 nucleotides line up with TRBD1. The V and J ends lost 5 bases and 3 bases, in that order; junction bases with no gene match: 4. Germline V lookup: CDR1 MNHEY, CDR2 SVGEGT. The CDR3 consists of 15 residues. The CDR3 coding sequence is TGTGCCAGCAGTACCCGGACAGGTGGGGCCAACGTCCTGACTTTC. This sequence encodes CASSTRTGGANVLTF.

The chain is built from TRBV9 and TRBJ1-1, with D possibly matching TRBD1 (5 bases). Germline V CDR1 and CDR2: SGDLS, YYNGEE. This CDR3 contains 14 residues. Between the trimmed V and J ends, which lost 0 bases and 3 bases, there was a span of 9 bases. The CDR3 coding sequence is TGTGCCAGCAGCGTAGGGGGCAGGGACACTGAAGCTTTCTTT. Encoded protein: CASSVGGRDTEAFF. The complete variable domain, with remaining parts taken from reference TRBV9 and TRBJ1-1, reads DSGVTQTPKHLITATGQRVTLRCSPRSGDLSVYWYQQSLDQGLQFLIQYYNGEERAKGNILERFSAQQFPDLHSELNLSSLELGDSALYFCASSVGGRDTEAFFGQGTRLTVV.

The J gene is TRBJ2-7, the V gene TRBV21-1; the D call in the table, TRBD1, was not verified against the DNA. TRBV21-1 is classified as a pseudogene. The CDR3 totals 18 residues. CDR3 nucleotide sequence: TGTGCCAGCAGCAAAGCTCTGGGCACCCGGAATGGCTCCTACGAGCAGTACTTC. Its protein product is CASSKALGTRNGSYEQYF.

The chain has TRBV11-2 and TRBJ2-7; D uncertain. Germline values: CDR1 SGHAT, CDR2 FQNNGV. The CDR3 spans 12 residues. V lost 8 bases and J 5 bases, leaving 13 bases between the germline ends. CDR3 coding DNA: TGTGCCAGCGAGAGTAGCCCCCACGAGCAGTACTTC. The encoded protein is CASESSPHEQYF. Combining the CDR3 with reference TRBV11-2 and TRBJ2-7 gives the whole variable domain EAGVAQSPRYKIIEKRQSVAFWCNPISGHATLYWYQQILGQGPKLLIQFQNNGVVDDSQLPKDRFSAERLKGVDSTLKIQPAKLEDSAVYLCASESSPHEQYFGPGTRLTVT.